One sample yielded the 24 T cell receptor beta chains listed below, sequenced in a study of T cell responses to AZD1222 COVID-19 vaccine. This table comes from immunoSEQ multiplex PCR, and its TCRdb copy is limited to in-frame clones, with some not included. The repertoire includes roughly 170,000 clones, about 91% of them detected once, and approximately 0.5% sits in the top ten. The sample consisted of peripheral blood, taken on day 0 of AZD1222 vaccination. All receptors come from an adult in good health.

The rearrangement joins TRBV28 to TRBJ2-5, with 7 bases lining up with TRBD1. The CDR3 length is 13 residues. Germline trimming cut 2 bases from V and 7 bases from J; bases unmatched to any gene: 4. The germline V gene encodes CDR1 MDHEN and CDR2 SYDVKM. CDR3 DNA: TGTGCCAGCAGTTTAAAGACAGGGAGGACCCAGTACTTC. Its translation: CASSLKTGRTQYF.

In this sample, this clone turned up once. The chain joins TRBV28 to TRBJ2-5, with TRBD2 matching over 12 bases. This CDR3 has 15 amino acids. The ends lost 4 bases at V and 5 bases at J; junction bases unmatched: 5. The germline V gene has CDR1 MDHEN and CDR2 SYDVKM. The CDR3 spells CASSSPGLAGETQYF. CDR3 coding DNA: TGTGCCAGCAGTTCCCCGGGACTAGCGGGCGAGACCCAGTACTTC. Using reference TRBV28 and TRBJ2-5 for the parts outside the CDR3, the full variable domain is DVKVTQSSRYLVKRTGEKVFLECVQDMDHENMFWYRQDPGLGLRLIYFSYDVKMKEKGDIPEGYSVSREKKERFSLILESASTNQTSMYLCASSSPGLAGETQYFGPGTRLLVL.

This clone was seen just once. The chain uses TRBV11-2 and TRBJ2-1; the match to TRBD2 covers 12 bases. CDR3 length: 16 residues. V was pared by 7 bases and J by 9 bases, with 13 bases of the junction left unmatched. CDR1 is SGHAT, CDR2 FQNNGV, per germline. This CDR3 is CASIPSGLAGTSEQFF. The CDR3 DNA reads as TGTGCCAGCATCCCCTCCGGACTAGCGGGAACAAGTGAGCAGTTCTTC.

The V gene is TRBV5-6, the J gene TRBJ1-4; the D gene is possibly TRBD1 (6 bases). Germline CDR1 reads SGHDT; CDR2 reads YYEEEE. V lost 3 bases and J lost 8, with 17 bases in between. The CDR3 is 15 amino acids. Written as DNA, the CDR3 is TGTGCCAGCAGCTCGTACAGGGCCAATGGGGAAAAACTGTTTTTT. Translating it yields CASSSYRANGEKLFF.

The J gene is TRBJ2-2, the V gene TRBV5-1; D gene uncertain. Deletions cut 3 bases from V and 3 bases from J, with 6 bases between. The CDR3 covers 13 residues. Germline V gene data show CDR1 as SGHRS and CDR2 as YFSETQ. The CDR3 region has the DNA TGCGCCAGCAGCTCCAGTTACACCGGGGAGCTGTTTTTT. Its translation: CASSSSYTGELFF.

This chain joins TRBV12-3 or TRBV12-4 and TRBJ1-2, with a tentative D call TRBD1 (6 bases). The CDR3 sequence is 13 residues long. Trimming removed 3 bases from V and 6 bases from J, with 11 bases in between. The CDR3 sequence: CASSLGGANGYTF. CDR3 bases: TGTGCCAGCAGTTTGGGGGGCGCGAATGGCTACACCTTC.

The V and J genes are TRBV6-1 and TRBJ1-5; D is perhaps TRBD1 (5 bases). CDR3 length: 16 residues. Trimming took 4 bases from V and 0 from J, leaving 13 bases between them. Germline V gene data show CDR1 as MNHNS and CDR2 as SASEGT. The DNA of the CDR3 is TGTGCCAGCAGTGGGGGGGTACCGTATAGCAATCAGCCCCAGCATTTT. It yields the protein CASSGGVPYSNQPQHF.

This chain joins TRBV19 and TRBJ2-5, with TRBD2 matching 9 bases. The J segment lost 1 base and the V segment lost 5 bases, leaving 2 bases of the junction unmatched. Germline values: CDR1 LNHDA, CDR2 SQIVND (reference sequence). The length of the CDR3 is 14 residues. The CDR3 here is CASSYSGSQETQYF. The CDR3, as DNA: TGTGCCAGTAGTTATAGCGGGAGCCAAGAGACCCAGTACTTC.

The chain has TRBV30 and TRBJ2-1; no clear D gene. The V and J ends lost 0 bases and 13 bases respectively, with 7 bases between them. Germline V lookup: CDR1 GTSNPN, CDR2 SVGIG (reference sequence). This CDR3 has 10 residues. The CDR3 DNA sequence: TGTGCCTGGAGTGTAAAGGATCAGTTCTTC. Translation gives CAWSVKDQFF.

V gene TRBV25-1 combines with J gene TRBJ1-1, with D perhaps TRBD1 (5 bases). V shed 11 bases and J shed 11 bases, with 15 bases lying between them. Germline V gene sequence: CDR1 MGHDK, CDR2 SYGVNS. This CDR3 has 10 residues. CDR3 sequence reads: CALQVDGAFF. CDR3 nucleotide sequence: TGTGCCCTACAGGTCGATGGGGCTTTCTTT.

The chain couples TRBV7-2 to TRBJ2-2; D gene uncertain. Germline CDR1 is SGHTA and CDR2 is FQGNSA. This CDR3 comprises 12 residues. Trimming left V 1 base short and J 4 bases short, with 1 base between. The CDR3 protein is CASSLGTGELFF. The CDR3 DNA sequence: TGTGCCAGCAGCTTAGGCACCGGGGAGCTGTTTTTT.

The rearrangement joins TRBV7-9 to TRBJ2-1; no clear D gene. Trimming pared 3 bases from V and 10 bases from J, leaving 4 bases between. The CDR3 spans 10 residues. CDR1 is SEHNR, CDR2 FQNEAQ, per germline (reference sequence). The CDR3 here is CASSLGEQFF. CDR3 in DNA: TGTGCCAGCAGCTTGGGAGAGCAGTTCTTC.

The chain combines TRBV7-3 with TRBJ2-5, with D maybe TRBD1 (5 bases). Germline assignment: CDR1 SGHTA and CDR2 FQGTGA. Trimming removed 5 bases at V and 3 bases at J, with 13 bases between. The CDR3 totals 14 residues. The CDR3 DNA reads as TGTGCCAGCAGCCCAACAAACAGGAAAGAGACCCAGTACTTC. Encoded protein: CASSPTNRKETQYF.

In this sample, this clone turned up once. This chain links TRBV7-9 with TRBJ1-5; D unresolved. This CDR3 region has 12 residues. V lost 5 bases to trimming and J lost 5 bases, with 7 bases between them. Germline lookup yields CDR1 SEHNR and CDR2 FQNEAQ (reference sequence). CDR3 DNA: TGTGCCAGCAGCCCCAGTGATCAGCCCCAGCATTTT. Amino acids: CASSPSDQPQHF.

This clone appeared a few times. The V and J genes are TRBV27 and TRBJ2-3; TRBD2 agrees at 11 bases. Germline CDR1 reads MNHEY; CDR2 reads SMNVEV (reference sequence). V lost 3 bases and J lost 4; bases outside the gene matches: 3. CDR3 size: 15 residues. In DNA form, the CDR3 reads TGTGCCAGCAGTTTCCTAGCGGGAGGCGCAGATACGCAGTATTTT. As protein: CASSFLAGGADTQYF.

This sequence joins TRBV7-2 and TRBJ2-7; D remains ambiguous. Trimming stripped 1 base from V and 10 bases from J, with 8 bases between. The CDR3 is 11 amino acids. In germline, CDR1 is SGHTA, CDR2 FQGNSA. The chain's CDR3 is CASSLGAGQYF. Written as DNA, the CDR3 is TGTGCCAGCAGCTTAGGAGCTGGACAGTACTTC.

This chain links TRBV6-5 with TRBJ2-5; D perhaps matches TRBD2 (5 bases). In germline, CDR1 is MNHEY, CDR2 SVGAGI. With 2 bases removed from V and 5 bases from J, the gap between germline ends came to 12 bases. The CDR3 contains 14 residues. The CDR3 region has the DNA TGTGCCAGCAGTTACCAGGCGGGCGGGGAGACCCAGTACTTC. Translation gives CASSYQAGGETQYF.

The chain couples TRBV2 to TRBJ1-6, with D possibly matching TRBD1 (6 bases). CDR1 and CDR2 from the germline V gene are SNHLY and FYNNEI. There are 15 residues in the CDR3. Trimming stripped 0 bases from V and 7 bases from J, with 10 bases between. In DNA, the CDR3 is TGTGCCAGCAGTGAAGCTCAGGGGAGCAATTCACCCCTCCACTTT. Translation: CASSEAQGSNSPLHF.

The rearrangement joins TRBV6-5 to TRBJ1-5, with D maybe TRBD1 (5 bases). Per the germline V gene, CDR1 is MNHEY and CDR2 is SVGAGI. Between the trimmed V and J ends, which lost 4 bases and 2 bases, there was a span of 15 bases. CDR3 length equals 16 residues. CDR3 loop: CASSLWGGKGNQPQHF. CDR3 DNA: TGTGCCAGCAGTTTATGGGGGGGGAAGGGCAATCAGCCCCAGCATTTT.

Only one count was recorded for this clone. The J gene is TRBJ2-3, the V gene TRBV6-4, with TRBD2 matching 9 bases. V was clipped by 4 bases and J by 2 bases; unmatched bases: 4. The CDR3 spans 15 residues. Germline V CDR1 and CDR2: MRHNA, SNTAGT. CDR3 nucleotide sequence: TGTGCCAGCAGTGCCGCTAGCGGGACCACAGATACGCAGTATTTT. It encodes CASSAASGTTDTQYF.

V usage is TRBV9 and J usage is TRBJ2-1; 9 bases fit TRBD2. Germline loops: CDR1 SGDLS, CDR2 YYNGEE. The J segment lost 8 bases and the V segment lost 4 bases, leaving 4 bases of the junction unmatched. This CDR3 has 13 residues. CDR3 sequence reads: CASSTGTSHEQFF. The CDR3 coding sequence is TGTGCCAGCAGCACTGGGACTAGCCATGAGCAGTTCTTC.

The genes are TRBV4-2 and TRBJ1-5, with D perhaps TRBD1 (5 bases). This CDR3 is 15 amino acids long. Deletions cut 0 bases from V and 6 bases from J, with 12 bases between. CDR1 is LGHNA, CDR2 YNFKEQ, per germline. As DNA, the CDR3 is TGTGCCAGCAGCCAAGACCCCCTAGGGACTCAGCCCCAGCATTTT. Amino acid sequence: CASSQDPLGTQPQHF.

This chain links TRBV9 with TRBJ1-6, with D possibly being TRBD1 (6 bases). The CDR3 runs 16 residues. V lost 4 bases to trimming and J lost 4 bases, with 15 bases between them. CDR1 and CDR2 from the germline V gene are SGDLS and YYNGEE. Written as DNA, the CDR3 is TGTGCCAGCAGCTCCCGAGGGGGTACTTATAATTCACCCCTCCACTTT. It yields the protein CASSSRGGTYNSPLHF.

The V gene is TRBV13, the J gene TRBJ1-6, with a tentative D call TRBD1 (6 bases). The ends were cut back, 5 bases at V and 10 bases at J, with 9 bases in the middle. The CDR3 is 12 residues long. Per the germline V gene, CDR1 is PRHDT and CDR2 is FYEKMQ (reference sequence). The CDR3 DNA follows: TGTGCCAGCAGCCCCACAGGGTCACCCCTCCACTTT. The encoded protein is CASSPTGSPLHF.